The table lists the clone carrying this TCR beta chain with a count of one. The sample belongs to a study of blood T cell repertoires in COVID-19. Generated by immunoSEQ multiplex PCR, the TCRdb table keeps only in-frame clones and is missing some. The repertoire holds approximately 94,000 clones, roughly 90% seen once, with roughly 2.1% in the top ten. Sequenced: peripheral blood. This sequence originates from a man aged 50 to 60 with active COVID-19.

The CDR3 nucleotides read TGTGCCAGCACCAGTCAGGGGGGTTACACCGGGGAGCTGTTTTTT. Encoded protein: CASTSQGGYTGELFF. The chain carries TRBV7-8 and TRBJ2-2; tentative D call: TRBD1 (7 bases). The CDR3 extends over 15 amino acids. Trimming left V 7 bases short and J 3 bases short, with 15 bases between. Germline V gene lookup returns CDR1 SGHVS and CDR2 FQNEAQ.